This T cell receptor beta chain came from a study of OX40 agonist ivuxolimab in advanced cancers. In terms of the full investigation: Ivuxolimab, which targeted the costimulatory receptor OX40 (CD134), was an agonistic, fully human IgG2 monoclonal antibody. Intravenous ivuxolimab was administered to patients every 2 weeks at six dose levels: 0.01, 0.1, 0.3, 1.5, 3 and 10 mg/kg. Prior anti-PD-1, anti-PD-L1 or anti-CTLA-4 therapy was permitted, and checkpoint inhibitors had been received by approximately 39% of dose-escalation patients. Of the roughly 51 dose-escalation patients, hepatocellular carcinoma was present in 19, melanoma in approximately 15, renal cell carcinoma in 9 and head and neck cancer in 9. In the dose-escalation cohort, 82.7% of patients were male, and the mean age was approximately 60 years, with a range of about 23 to 80. Partial responses occurred in three dose-escalation patients: two with cutaneous melanoma and one with hepatocellular carcinoma. Peripheral TCRbeta sequencing was intended to test whether TCR sequence diversity was altered and clonal T-cell expansion was caused by ivuxolimab. The paper covers the monotherapy dose-escalation part of the phase I ivuxolimab trial, which included N ≈ 57 patients. Results the study describes overall, beyond this receptor: In partial responders in the 0.1-3.0 mg/kg groups, normalized peripheral clonal expansion was found to be among the lowest, especially among CD8+ T cells. On average, CD8+ T cells showed more expanded clones than CD4+ T cells after ivuxolimab. Antigen specificity was not determined for the clonally expanded peripheral T cells. At doses of 0.1 to 3.0 mg/kg, clonal expansion of both CD4+ and CD8+ T cells in blood was seen between baseline and week 6. Low levels of normalized T-cell clonal expansion were also shown by some nonresponding patients.

This clone was observed a handful of times. Its antigen has not been determined. No base-level quality is on record; no much larger clone is a single base apart. The CDR3 runs 11 residues from the cysteine to the phenylalanine. This entry keeps only the CDR3 DNA: 33 bases, framed from base 1. V drops 5 bases and J drops 7 bases, leaving 9 bases in between. CDR1 is given as ENHRY and CDR2 as SYGVKD, both from the germline V gene. Patients with autoimmune disease history or receiving systemic immunosuppression were excluded from the trial. Peripheral blood for TCR sequencing was collected from all dose cohorts at baseline, on cycle 4 day 1, and on cycle 7 day 1. The samples were drawn from a first-in-human, open-label, multicenter phase I dose-escalation trial of ivuxolimab. Adults with locally advanced or metastatic melanoma, renal cell, hepatocellular, or head and neck squamous cell carcinoma were enrolled in the trial. Before TCR sequencing, CD4+ T cells and CD8+ T cells were sorted from peripheral blood as separate populations.

Genomic DNA was extracted from sorted cells for sequencing of the TCRbeta CDR3 region. The immunoSEQ Assay was used for sequencing of TCRbeta CDR3 regions. TCRdb retrieved this table from immuneACCESS and kept in-frame rearrangements only. Not all clones are present; in checked studies, unresolved V genes account for under half, and no reason is known for the remainder. Within this sample are around 80,000 clones, with over 75% of them counted one time only. The ten largest make up roughly 3% of the sample. The sequence links TRBV10-3 to TRBJ2-7; TRBD1 is possibly the D segment (5 matching bases). The source material was CD4+ or CD8+ T cells sorted from blood, sampled in a trial of the OX40 agonist ivuxolimab. The origin of this receptor is an adult with an advanced solid tumor such as melanoma, head and neck, liver or kidney cancer. The DNA reads as follows: TGTGCCATCAGTAACCAGGGAGAGCAGTACTTC. This is translated as CAISNQGEQYF.